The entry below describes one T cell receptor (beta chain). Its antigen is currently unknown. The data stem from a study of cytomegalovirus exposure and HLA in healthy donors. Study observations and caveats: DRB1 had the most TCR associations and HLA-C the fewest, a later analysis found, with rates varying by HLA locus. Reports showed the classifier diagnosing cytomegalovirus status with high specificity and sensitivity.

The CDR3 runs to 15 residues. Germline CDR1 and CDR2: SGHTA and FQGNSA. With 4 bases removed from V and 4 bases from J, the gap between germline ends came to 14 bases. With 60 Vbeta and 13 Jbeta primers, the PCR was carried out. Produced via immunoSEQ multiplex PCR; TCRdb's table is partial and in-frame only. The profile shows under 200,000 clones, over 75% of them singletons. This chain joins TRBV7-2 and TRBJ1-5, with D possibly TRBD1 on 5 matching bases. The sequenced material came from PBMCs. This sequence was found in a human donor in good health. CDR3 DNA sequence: TGTGCCAGCAGCTCAGGAGGGGCGCGGAATCAGCCCCAGCATTTT. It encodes CASSSGGARNQPQHF.